Sequencing of this T cell receptor (beta chain) was carried out in a study of shared clonotypes between healthy human individuals. Germline lookup yields CDR1 MNHEY and CDR2 SMNVEV (reference sequence). The V end lost 6 bases, the J end lost 9 bases, and 9 bases lay between the germline ends. The CDR3 has 11 amino acids. The data were produced by immunoSEQ multiplex PCR, yet TCRdb's version contains in-frame clones alone and is incomplete. The data show around 510,000 clones, roughly 95% seen once. Naive CD4+ cells were CD45RA-selected; the remaining cells were memory. Sequenced material: naive CD4+ T cells sorted from blood. Subset described: CD45RA+ positively selected. This receptor was obtained from a woman aged 25 to 39 in good health. V is TRBV27 and J is TRBJ2-1, with D perhaps TRBD2 (5 bases). The CDR3 sequence: CASRARGEQFF. The CDR3 DNA reads TGTGCCAGCAGAGCTCGGGGTGAGCAGTTCTTC.